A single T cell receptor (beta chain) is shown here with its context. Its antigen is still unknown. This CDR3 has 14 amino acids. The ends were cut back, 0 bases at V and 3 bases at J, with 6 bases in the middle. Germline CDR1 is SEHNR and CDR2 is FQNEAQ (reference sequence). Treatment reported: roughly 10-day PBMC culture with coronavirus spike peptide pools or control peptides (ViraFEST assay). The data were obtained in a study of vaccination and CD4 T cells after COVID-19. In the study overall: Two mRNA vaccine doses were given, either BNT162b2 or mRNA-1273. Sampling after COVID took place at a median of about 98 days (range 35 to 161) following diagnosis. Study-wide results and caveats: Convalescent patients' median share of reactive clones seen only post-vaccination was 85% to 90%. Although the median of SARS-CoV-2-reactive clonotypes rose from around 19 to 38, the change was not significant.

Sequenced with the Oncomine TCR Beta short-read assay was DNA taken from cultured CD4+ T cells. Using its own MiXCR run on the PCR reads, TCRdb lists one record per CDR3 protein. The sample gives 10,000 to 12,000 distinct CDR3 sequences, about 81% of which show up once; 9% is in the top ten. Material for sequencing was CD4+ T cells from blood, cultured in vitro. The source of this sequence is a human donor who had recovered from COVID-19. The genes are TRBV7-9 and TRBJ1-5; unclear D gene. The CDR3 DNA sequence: TGTGCCAGCAGCTTAGCAGGAGTCAATCAGCCCCAGCATTTT. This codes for CASSLAGVNQPQHF.